Listed below are T cell receptor beta chains from one sample, sequenced in a study of cytomegalovirus exposure and HLA in healthy donors. Profiled with immunoSEQ multiplex PCR; TCRdb holds only in-frame clones, not every one. The sample lists 100,000 to 150,000 clones; 80% were seen once. Sequences were obtained from PBMCs. The receptors shown here come from a man in his forties or fifties in good health and CMV-seronegative. Each CDR3 is given with its conserved first and last residue. A D gene is named only where the DNA matches it firmly. Clone size is given for some rows only: seen once, a few or many times, or a class if the clone is expanded.

size | J | V | D | length | CDR3 | DNA
. | TRBJ1-6 | TRBV6-5 | TRBD1 | 14 | CASRTGTGDSPLHF | TGTGCCAGCAGAACCGGGACAGGGGATTCACCCCTCCACTTT
once | TRBJ1-2 | TRBV19 | . | 13 | CASSPDSNYGYTF | TGTGCCAGTAGCCCGGACAGCAACTATGGCTACACCTTC
. | TRBJ2-2 | TRBV5-6 | . | 15 | CASSLVGADTGELFF | TGTGCCAGCAGCTTGGTAGGGGCAGACACCGGGGAGCTGTTTTTT
. | TRBJ1-1 | TRBV5-1 | . | 15 | CASSFGGPGVPEAFF | TGCGCCAGCAGCTTCGGAGGCCCTGGGGTCCCTGAAGCTTTCTTT
. | TRBJ2-5 | TRBV18 | TRBD2 | 13 | CASSRTSGETQYF | TGTGCCAGCTCACGGACTAGCGGTGAGACCCAGTACTTC
. | TRBJ2-2 | TRBV10-3 | TRBD1 | 16 | CAIIPGTGSNTGELFF | TGTGCCATCATCCCCGGGACAGGGTCGAACACCGGGGAGCTGTTTTTT
. | TRBJ1-5 | TRBV28 | TRBD1 | 14 | CASIFGTGNQPQHF | TGTGCCAGCATCTTCGGGACAGGGAATCAGCCCCAGCATTTT
. | TRBJ1-2 | TRBV28 | TRBD1 | 16 | CASSLPAGTGRDGYTF | TGTGCCAGCAGTTTGCCGGCCGGGACAGGGAGGGATGGCTACACCTTC
few | TRBJ2-7 | TRBV4-2 | . | 13 | CASSPLRGYEQYF | TGTGCCAGCAGCCCGCTAAGGGGCTACGAGCAGTACTTC
. | TRBJ1-5 | TRBV7-9 | TRBD1 | 15 | CASGLGTVSNQPQHF | TGTGCCAGCGGCTTAGGGACAGTTAGCAATCAGCCCCAGCATTTT
. | TRBJ1-4 | TRBV6-1 | . | 15 | CASSDPGGAEEKLFF | TGTGCCAGCAGTGACCCGGGGGGCGCCGAGGAAAAACTGTTTTTT
. | TRBJ2-5 | TRBV9 | TRBD2 | 16 | CASSVGAGASGETQYF | TGTGCCAGCAGCGTAGGAGCGGGAGCGAGTGGCGAGACCCAGTACTTC
once | TRBJ1-5 | TRBV2 | TRBD1 | 15 | CASRLGTGRNQPQHF | TGTGCCAGCAGGTTAGGGACAGGGAGAAATCAGCCCCAGCATTTT